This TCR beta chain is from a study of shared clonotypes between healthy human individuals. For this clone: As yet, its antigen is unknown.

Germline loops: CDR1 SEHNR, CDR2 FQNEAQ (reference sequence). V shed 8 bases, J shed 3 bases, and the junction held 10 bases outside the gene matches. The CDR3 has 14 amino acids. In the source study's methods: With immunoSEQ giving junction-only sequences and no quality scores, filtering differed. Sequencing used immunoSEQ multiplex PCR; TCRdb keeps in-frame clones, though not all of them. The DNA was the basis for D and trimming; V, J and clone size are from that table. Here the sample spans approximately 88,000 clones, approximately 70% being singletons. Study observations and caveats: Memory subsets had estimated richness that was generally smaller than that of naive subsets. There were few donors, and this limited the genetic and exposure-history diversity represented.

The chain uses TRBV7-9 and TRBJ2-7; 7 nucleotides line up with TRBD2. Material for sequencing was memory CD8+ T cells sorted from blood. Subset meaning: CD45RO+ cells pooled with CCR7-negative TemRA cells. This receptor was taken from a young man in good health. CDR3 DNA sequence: TGTGCCAGCGCGCGGGGGAGATATAACTACGAGCAGTACTTC. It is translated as CASARGRYNYEQYF.